These 30 T cell receptor beta chains came from one sample sequenced in a study of control samples from healthy donors and cancer patients. Produced via immunoSEQ multiplex PCR; TCRdb's table is partial and in-frame only. The sample yields approximately 220,000 clones, around 94% seen once. Material for sequencing was blood. These receptors were collected from a man aged 50 to 60 in good health.

The chain recombines TRBV6-5 with TRBJ2-1; D is ambiguous. The CDR3 has 13 residues. Germline CDR1 is MNHEY and CDR2 is SVGAGI. V lost 7 bases and J lost 3, with 10 bases in between. The CDR3 loop is CASNKQFYNEQFF. CDR3 nucleotides: TGTGCCAGCAATAAACAGTTCTACAATGAGCAGTTCTTC.

This chain connects TRBV9 to TRBJ2-2; the D gene is possibly TRBD1 (5 bases). Trimming took 6 bases from V and 3 from J, leaving 18 bases between them. There are 16 residues in the CDR3. Germline-derived CDR1 and CDR2 are SGDLS and YYNGEE. In DNA form, the CDR3 reads TGTGCCAGCACACGCTCCCAGGGTCGGCACACCGGGGAGCTGTTTTTT. Protein product: CASTRSQGRHTGELFF.

The rearrangement joins TRBV5-1 to TRBJ1-1, with 8 bases aligning to TRBD1. The junction had 6 bases not matched to a gene; V was cut back by 3 bases and J by 8 bases. The CDR3 is made up of 13 amino acids. Germline lookup yields CDR1 SGHRS and CDR2 YFSETQ. CDR3 sequence reads: CASSYGQGLEAFF. CDR3 coding DNA: TGCGCCAGCAGCTATGGACAGGGCTTGGAAGCTTTCTTT. Filled out from reference TRBV5-1 and TRBJ1-1, the complete variable domain reads KAGVTQTPRYLIKTRGQQVTLSCSPISGHRSVSWYQQTPGQGLQFLFEYFSETQRNKGNFPGRFSGRQFSNSRSEMNVSTLELGDSALYLCASSYGQGLEAFFGQGTRLTVV.

The chain carries TRBV4-3 and TRBJ2-7; D is unclear. This CDR3 is 14 amino acids long. In germline, CDR1 is LGHNA, CDR2 YSLEER. The V end lost 4 bases, the J end lost 1 base, and 11 bases lay between the germline ends. The CDR3 nucleotides are TGCGCCAGCAGCCCCGGCGGCAGATCCTACGAGCAGTACTTC. This translates into CASSPGGRSYEQYF.

This chain connects TRBV28 to TRBJ2-2; tentatively, D is TRBD2 (6 bases). V was clipped by 7 bases and J by 7 bases, with 16 bases between them. The length of the CDR3 is 14 residues. The germline V gene encodes CDR1 MDHEN and CDR2 SYDVKM. CDR3 bases: TGTGCCAGCATCCCGGGAGCGCCTGGCGGGGAGCTGTTTTTT. It encodes CASIPGAPGGELFF.

As to this clone: Other nucleotide sequences in the sample specify the same CDR3. The chain links TRBV5-1 to TRBJ2-6; D call uncertain. CDR1 is SGHRS, CDR2 YFSETQ, per germline. The CDR3 totals 14 residues. V was clipped by 7 bases and J by 0 bases, with 8 bases between them. The CDR3: CASGRYSGANVLTF. The CDR3 DNA reads as TGCGCCAGCGGACGGTACTCTGGGGCCAACGTCCTGACTTTC.

This chain uses TRBV2 with TRBJ2-5; D perhaps matches TRBD2 (6 bases). The V end was cut by 3 bases, the J end by 9 bases, with 17 bases between. CDR1 and CDR2 from the germline V gene are SNHLY and FYNNEI. The CDR3 has 14 residues. As DNA, the CDR3 is TGTGCCAGCAGTGATGAGGCGGGAAAGGGCCCCCAGTACTTC. This codes for CASSDEAGKGPQYF. Full variable domain (outside the CDR3, taken from reference TRBV2 and TRBJ2-5): EPEVTQTPSHQVTQMGQEVILRCVPISNHLYFYWYRQILGQKVEFLVSFYNNEISEKSEIFDDQFSVERPDGSNFTLKIRSTKLEDSAMYFCASSDEAGKGPQYFGPGTRLLVL.

This clone has only one observation. The rearrangement uses TRBV7-9 and TRBJ1-3; 8 nucleotides agree with TRBD1. Trimming cost V 5 bases and J 4 bases; bases outside gene matches: 19. The CDR3 loop spans 19 amino acids. Germline assignment: CDR1 SEHNR and CDR2 FQNEAQ (reference sequence). DNA of the CDR3: TGTGCCAGCAGCCCATGGAGCCGGACAGGGATAGTTCCAGGAAACACCATATATTTT. Encoded protein: CASSPWSRTGIVPGNTIYF.

V gene TRBV5-5 combines with J gene TRBJ1-1, with D perhaps matching TRBD1 (6 bases). Germline loops: CDR1 SGHKS, CDR2 YYEKEE (reference sequence). The CDR3 extends over 15 amino acids. Trimming stripped 0 bases from V and 12 bases from J, with 21 bases between. For the CDR3, the DNA is TGTGCCAGCAGCTTGGAGGGTTACAGGGAGGGTTTCCCTTTCTTT. Translation gives CASSLEGYREGFPFF.

This chain joins TRBV5-1 and TRBJ2-2; D is ambiguous. The CDR3 has 14 residues. The germline V gene has CDR1 SGHRS and CDR2 YFSETQ. Trimming pared 5 bases from V and 2 bases from J, leaving 10 bases between. The CDR3 DNA reads as TGCGCCAGCAGGTGGGCGTCCAACACCGGGGAGCTGTTTTTT. It translates to CASRWASNTGELFF.

The rearrangement uses TRBV7-2 and TRBJ2-3, with TRBD1 identical over 7 bases. J gave up 0 bases and V 4 bases, and 4 bases lay outside the gene matches. There are 15 residues in the CDR3. Germline V CDR1 and CDR2: SGHTA, FQGNSA. The CDR3 here is CASSSGQASTDTQYF. The CDR3 DNA sequence: TGTGCCAGCAGCTCTGGACAGGCTAGCACAGATACGCAGTATTTT.

The rearrangement uses TRBV9 and TRBJ2-6; 14 bases fit TRBD2. Per the germline V gene, CDR1 is SGDLS and CDR2 is YYNGEE. This CDR3 comprises 18 residues. J gave up 2 bases and V 4 bases, and 5 bases lay outside the gene matches. The chain's CDR3 is CASSLTSGGAAGANVLTF. DNA for the CDR3: TGTGCCAGCAGCCTGACTAGCGGGGGGGCAGCTGGGGCCAACGTCCTGACTTTC. The complete variable domain, with remaining parts taken from reference TRBV9 and TRBJ2-6, reads DSGVTQTPKHLITATGQRVTLRCSPRSGDLSVYWYQQSLDQGLQFLIQYYNGEERAKGNILERFSAQQFPDLHSELNLSSLELGDSALYFCASSLTSGGAAGANVLTFGAGSRLTVL.

J is TRBJ2-1 and V is TRBV2; no clear D. This CDR3 has 11 residues. Deletions cut 6 bases from V and 11 bases from J, with 11 bases between. Germline V gene data show CDR1 as SNHLY and CDR2 as FYNNEI. CDR3 bases: TGTGCCAGCAGGGGTGGGCCGCAGCAGTTCTTC. This encodes CASRGGPQQFF.

V gene TRBV7-2 combines with J gene TRBJ1-1, with a weak D call TRBD1 (6 bases). From germline, CDR1 is SGHTA and CDR2 FQGNSA. The CDR3 extends over 18 amino acids. V dropped 1 base and J dropped 4 bases, with 22 bases sitting between them. The CDR3 reads CASSLEKTGLPRGTEAFF. The DNA of the CDR3 is TGTGCCAGCAGCTTAGAGAAGACAGGCCTACCCCGGGGCACTGAAGCTTTCTTT.

The V gene is TRBV16, the J gene TRBJ2-1; tentatively, D is TRBD2 (6 bases). The germline V gene has CDR1 KGHSY and CDR2 FQNENV. V was cut by 0 bases and J by 7 bases, with 13 bases left in between. CDR3 length: 15 residues. The CDR3 DNA follows: TGTGCCAGCAGCCAATCCCCCGGAGGAGGGAATGAGCAGTTCTTC. It encodes CASSQSPGGGNEQFF.

The chain uses TRBV19 and TRBJ1-5; 8 nucleotides match TRBD1. There are 16 residues in the CDR3. Germline trimming cut 6 bases from V and 2 bases from J; bases unmatched to any gene: 9. The germline CDR1 and CDR2 sequences are LNHDA and SQIVND (reference sequence). CDR3 sequence: CASRTGVGLGNQPQHF. The DNA for the CDR3 is TGTGCCAGTAGGACAGGGGTTGGTTTGGGCAATCAGCCCCAGCATTTT.

This rearrangement joins TRBV5-1 to TRBJ1-1; 10 bases match TRBD1. Germline values: CDR1 SGHRS, CDR2 YFSETQ. The V gene end was trimmed by 7 bases and the J gene end by 3 bases; junction bases not matched to a gene: 9. This CDR3 spans 15 amino acids. In DNA form, the CDR3 reads TGCGCCAGCGGCGGACAGGGGGGGATTGACACTGAAGCTTTCTTT. Encoded protein: CASGGQGGIDTEAFF.

This clone was seen only a few times. CDR3 protein: CATYQRGSNQPQHF. CDR3 nucleotides: TGTGCCACTTACCAAAGGGGGAGCAATCAGCCCCAGCATTTT. V usage is TRBV6-5 and J usage is TRBJ1-5; D possibly corresponds to TRBD1 (6 bases). Germline V CDR1 and CDR2: MNHEY, SVGAGI. V gave up 10 bases and J gave up 1 base, with 14 bases separating them. The CDR3 has 14 amino acids.

J is TRBJ1-1 and V is TRBV3-1 (or the pseudogene TRBV3-2); possibly TRBD1 for D (5 bases). V was shortened by 6 bases and J by 0 bases, with 11 bases between the two germline ends. The CDR3 has 14 residues. Germline V CDR1 and CDR2: LGHDT, YNNKEL (reference sequence). CDR3 amino acids: CASRLQGVNTEAFF. As DNA, the CDR3 is TGTGCCAGCAGACTCCAGGGAGTGAACACTGAAGCTTTCTTT.

The chain carries TRBV9 and TRBJ2-7; TRBD1 matches at 7 bases. This CDR3 comprises 15 residues. Germline CDR1 and CDR2: SGDLS and YYNGEE. J lost 4 bases, V lost 0 bases, and 7 bases had no gene match. CDR3 nucleotides: TGTGCCAGCAGCGTAGATCCAGGGGGTAGGTACGAGCAGTACTTC. This gives the protein CASSVDPGGRYEQYF.

The rearrangement uses TRBV27 and TRBJ2-2, with D tentatively TRBD1 or TRBD2 (5 bases each). Germline CDR1 MNHEY, CDR2 SMNVEV (reference sequence). V gave up 4 bases and J gave up 2 bases, with 8 bases separating them. The CDR3 has 14 residues. CDR3 bases: TGTGCCAGCAGTTCCGGGGCTAACACCGGGGAGCTGTTTTTT. Translation: CASSSGANTGELFF.

The chain carries TRBV4-3 and TRBJ1-1, with 8 bases matching TRBD1. The germline V gene encodes CDR1 LGHNA and CDR2 YSLEER. Losses at the gene ends were 2 bases for V and 1 base for J; bases not matched to a gene: 9. The CDR3 length is 17 residues. CDR3 sequence reads: CASSQYYQGAKNTEAFF. The CDR3 DNA is TGCGCCAGCAGCCAATATTATCAGGGGGCGAAGAACACTGAAGCTTTCTTT.

This clone was picked up one time. The chain combines TRBV5-5 with TRBJ1-2; D possibly corresponds to TRBD1 (6 bases). Germline CDR1 SGHKS, CDR2 YYEKEE (reference sequence). Trimming cost V 4 bases and J 0 bases, with 10 bases left between them. The CDR3 is 14 amino acids. DNA of the CDR3: TGTGCCAGCAGCCAAGGACAGTCTAACTATGGCTACACCTTC. Translating it yields CASSQGQSNYGYTF.

Regarding this clone: The sample holds other DNA sequences that translate to the same CDR3. The chain's CDR3 is CASSDRGNTIYF. CDR3 in DNA: TGTGCCAGCAGTGATAGGGGAAACACCATATATTTT. The rearrangement joins TRBV2 to TRBJ1-3; D unresolved. In germline, CDR1 is SNHLY, CDR2 FYNNEI. The CDR3 loop spans 12 amino acids. The ends were cut back, 3 bases at V and 4 bases at J, with 4 bases in the middle.

The rearrangement links TRBV18 to TRBJ1-1, with TRBD1 as a possible D gene (6 bases). Germline V gives CDR1 KGHSH, CDR2 LQKENI. V was shortened by 5 bases and J by 5 bases, with 12 bases between the two germline ends. The CDR3 is 13 amino acids. The CDR3 coding sequence is TGTGCCAGCTCAGGAGGGGGAAATACTGAAGCTTTCTTT. Translated: CASSGGGNTEAFF.

This chain uses TRBV5-1 with TRBJ1-5, with D possibly TRBD1 on 5 matching bases. CDR1 is SGHRS, CDR2 YFSETQ, per germline. The CDR3 covers 14 residues. The V end lost 0 bases, the J end lost 6 bases, and 10 bases lay between the germline ends. CDR3 in DNA: TGCGCCAGCAGCTTGGCTGGGGGGGGTCAGCCCCAGCATTTT. Amino acids: CASSLAGGGQPQHF. The full variable domain, completed using reference TRBV5-1 and TRBJ1-5, is KAGVTQTPRYLIKTRGQQVTLSCSPISGHRSVSWYQQTPGQGLQFLFEYFSETQRNKGNFPGRFSGRQFSNSRSEMNVSTLELGDSALYLCASSLAGGGQPQHFGDGTRLSIL.

J is TRBJ2-7 and V is TRBV7-8; possibly TRBD1 for D (6 bases). CDR3 length equals 14 residues. V lost 6 bases to trimming and J lost 3 bases, with 15 bases between them. Per germline, CDR1 SGHVS and CDR2 FQNEAQ. CDR3 nucleotide sequence: TGTGCCAGCAGACCAAACAGGGATTTCTACGAGCAGTACTTC. Its translation is CASRPNRDFYEQYF.

This clone showed up just once. The chain joins TRBV3-1 (or the pseudogene TRBV3-2) to TRBJ2-3; a weak D match, TRBD1 (5 bases). The CDR3 runs to 18 residues. In germline, CDR1 is LGHDT, CDR2 YNNKEL (reference sequence). With 0 bases removed from V and 1 base from J, the gap between germline ends came to 17 bases. The CDR3 DNA is TGTGCCAGCAGCCAAGAAAGTTTCGGGCTAGGGGGCACAGATACGCAGTATTTT. Amino acids: CASSQESFGLGGTDTQYF.

For this clone: This specimen includes other DNA sequences encoding the same CDR3. CDR3 sequence: CASSLGPSGGAGETQYF. The CDR3 DNA is TGTGCCAGCAGCTTGGGGCCTAGCGGGGGGGCAGGGGAGACCCAGTACTTC. V and J are TRBV5-4 and TRBJ2-5, with 12 nucleotides matching TRBD2. The CDR3 is made up of 17 amino acids. Germline CDR1 and CDR2: SGHNT and YYREEE (reference sequence). With 0 bases clipped from V and 5 bases from J, the junction kept 8 bases outside the gene matches. Full variable domain (rest looked up from reference TRBV5-4 and TRBJ2-5): ETGVTQSPTHLIKTRGQQVTLRCSSQSGHNTVSWYQQALGQGPQFIFQYYREEENGRGNFPPRFSGLQFPNYSSELNVNALELDDSALYLCASSLGPSGGAGETQYFGPGTRLLVL.

The rearrangement uses TRBV15 and TRBJ1-4, with unresolved D. With 5 bases removed from V and 7 bases from J, the gap between germline ends came to 11 bases. The CDR3 contains 13 residues. CDR1 is LNHNV and CDR2 is YYDKDF in the germline V gene (reference sequence). The CDR3 DNA reads TGTGCCACCAGCCCGAGGGTACGTGAAAAACTGTTTTTT. Its protein is CATSPRVREKLFF.